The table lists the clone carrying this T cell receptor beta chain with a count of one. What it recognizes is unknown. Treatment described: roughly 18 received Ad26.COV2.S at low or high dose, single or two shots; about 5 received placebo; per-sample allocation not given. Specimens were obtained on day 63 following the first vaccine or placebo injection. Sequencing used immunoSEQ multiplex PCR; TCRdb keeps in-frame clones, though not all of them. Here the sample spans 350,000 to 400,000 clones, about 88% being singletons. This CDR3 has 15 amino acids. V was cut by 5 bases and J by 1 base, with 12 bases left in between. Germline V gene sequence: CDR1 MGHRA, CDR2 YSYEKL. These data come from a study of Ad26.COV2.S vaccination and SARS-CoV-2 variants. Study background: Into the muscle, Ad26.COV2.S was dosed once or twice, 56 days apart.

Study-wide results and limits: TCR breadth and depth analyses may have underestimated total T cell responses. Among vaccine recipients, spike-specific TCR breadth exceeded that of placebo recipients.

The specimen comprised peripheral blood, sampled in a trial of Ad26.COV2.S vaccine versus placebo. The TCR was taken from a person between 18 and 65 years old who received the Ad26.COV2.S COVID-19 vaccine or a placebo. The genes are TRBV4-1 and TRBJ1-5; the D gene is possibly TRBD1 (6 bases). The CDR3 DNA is TGCGCCAGCAGCTCCACAGGGTTGAGCAATCAGCCCCAGCATTTT. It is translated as CASSSTGLSNQPQHF.